The entry that follows covers one T cell receptor beta chain sequence. What it recognizes is unknown. A multiplex PCR was run with 60 Vbeta primers and 13 Jbeta primers. Assay used: immunoSEQ multiplex PCR; TCRdb lists only in-frame clones, some missing. There are about 95,000 clones in the sample; 60% to 85% occur only once, and 4.9% lies in the top ten. This record comes from a study of cytomegalovirus exposure and HLA in healthy donors. Regarding the study as a whole: TCR beta chains numbering some 160 were designated cytomegalovirus-associated. It was taken for granted in presence/absence analyses that sequencing depth across donors was roughly uniform.

The germline gives CDR1 SGHNT, CDR2 YYREEE (reference sequence). The CDR3 loop spans 15 amino acids. The V segment lost 4 bases and the J segment 8 bases; nucleotides outside the gene matches: 8. The sample was PBMCs. The chain links TRBV5-4 to TRBJ2-1, with 11 bases lining up with TRBD1. This clonotype was sampled from a woman in her forties in good health and CMV-seronegative. In DNA, the CDR3 is TGTGCCAGCAGCAGGCCGGGACAGGGGGTAGATGAGCAGTTCTTC. Translation gives CASSRPGQGVDEQFF. Combining the CDR3 with reference TRBV5-4 and TRBJ2-1 gives the whole variable domain ETGVTQSPTHLIKTRGQQVTLRCSSQSGHNTVSWYQQALGQGPQFIFQYYREEENGRGNFPPRFSGLQFPNYSSELNVNALELDDSALYLCASSRPGQGVDEQFFGPGTRLTVL.